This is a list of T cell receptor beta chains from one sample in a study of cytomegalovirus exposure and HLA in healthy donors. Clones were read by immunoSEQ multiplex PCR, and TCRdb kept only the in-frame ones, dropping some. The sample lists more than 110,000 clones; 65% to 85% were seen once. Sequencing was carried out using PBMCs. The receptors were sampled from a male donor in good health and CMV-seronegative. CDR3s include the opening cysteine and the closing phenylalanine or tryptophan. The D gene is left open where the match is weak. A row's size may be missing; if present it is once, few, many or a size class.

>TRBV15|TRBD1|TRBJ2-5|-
CATSRGGQEVRETQYF
TGTGCCACCAGCAGGGGGGGACAGGAGGTCCGGGAGACCCAGTACTTC
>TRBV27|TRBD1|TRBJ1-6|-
CASRIVRTGPSPLHF
TGTGCCAGCAGGATTGTCAGGACAGGGCCTTCACCCCTCCACTTT
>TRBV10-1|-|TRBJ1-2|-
CASSVTGNYGYTF
TGCGCCAGCAGTGTTACAGGTAACTATGGCTACACCTTC
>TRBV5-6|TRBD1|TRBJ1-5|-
CASSQIGTGTRGPQHF
TGTGCCAGCAGCCAAATAGGGACAGGGACCAGGGGGCCCCAGCATTTT
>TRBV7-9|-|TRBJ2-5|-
CASSTWTFSQETQYF
TGTGCCAGCAGCACCTGGACTTTCTCACAAGAGACCCAGTACTTC
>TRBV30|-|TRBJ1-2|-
CAWEKDYRERYGYTF
TGTGCCTGGGAAAAAGATTACAGGGAGAGGTATGGCTACACCTTC
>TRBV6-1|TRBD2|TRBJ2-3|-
CASSEGLAGQYF
TGTGCCAGCAGTGAAGGACTAGCGGGGCAGTATTTT
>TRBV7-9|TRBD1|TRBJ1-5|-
CASSSGTGSIQPQHF
TGTGCCAGCAGCTCCGGGACAGGGTCTATACAGCCCCAGCATTTT
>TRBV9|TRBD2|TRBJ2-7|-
CASSPLSGGPYEQYF
TGTGCCAGCAGCCCCCTGAGCGGGGGCCCCTACGAGCAGTACTTC
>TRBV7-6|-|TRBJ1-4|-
CASRRGRANEKLFF
TGTGCCAGCAGGAGGGGGAGGGCTAATGAAAAACTGTTTTTT
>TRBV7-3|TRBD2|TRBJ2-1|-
CSSSPLTSGVSSYNEQFF
TGTTCCAGCAGCCCCTTGACTAGCGGGGTGAGCTCCTACAATGAGCAGTTCTTC
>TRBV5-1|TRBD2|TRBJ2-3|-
CASSLGLATSTDTQYF
TGCGCCAGCAGCTTGGGACTAGCAACTAGCACAGATACGCAGTATTTT
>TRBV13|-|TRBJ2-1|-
CASSLLPSASSYNEQFF
TGTGCCAGCAGCTTATTGCCTAGCGCGAGCTCCTACAATGAGCAGTTCTTC
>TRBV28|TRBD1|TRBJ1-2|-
CASSPGTGGSYGYTF
TGTGCCAGCAGTCCGGGGACAGGGGGGAGCTATGGCTACACCTTC
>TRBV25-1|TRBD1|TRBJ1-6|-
CASTRGQVWESPLHF
TGTGCCAGCACACGAGGACAGGTCTGGGAATCACCCCTCCACTTT
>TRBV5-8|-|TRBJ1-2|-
CASSLGQDYGYTF
TGTGCCAGCAGCTTGGGGCAGGACTATGGCTACACCTTC
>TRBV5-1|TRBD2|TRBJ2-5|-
CASSLLAGGGETQYF
TGCGCCAGCAGCTTGTTAGCGGGGGGTGGAGAGACCCAGTACTTC
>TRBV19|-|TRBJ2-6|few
CASSIIRTSGANGLTF
TGTGCCAGTAGTATTATACGGACCTCTGGGGCCAACGGCCTGACTTTC
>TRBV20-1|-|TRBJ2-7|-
CSGASSYEQYF
TGCAGTGGGGCAAGCTCCTACGAGCAGTACTTC
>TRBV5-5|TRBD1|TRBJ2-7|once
CASSLAGGQNYEQYF
TGTGCCAGCAGTTTAGCAGGGGGACAGAACTACGAGCAGTACTTC
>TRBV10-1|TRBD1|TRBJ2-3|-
CASSQLQGATDTQYF
TGCGCCAGCAGTCAACTACAGGGGGCTACAGATACGCAATATTTT
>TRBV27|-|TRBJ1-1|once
CASSARRDTEAFF
TGTGCCAGCAGTGCGCGCAGGGACACTGAAGCTTTCTTT
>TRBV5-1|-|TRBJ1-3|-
CASSSNPGSGNTIYF
TGCGCCAGCAGCTCTAACCCGGGCTCTGGAAACACCATATATTTT
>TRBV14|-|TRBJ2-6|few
CASSQEVGTFSGANGLTF
TGTGCCAGCAGCCAAGAAGTAGGCACCTTCTCTGGGGCCAACGGCCTGACTTTC
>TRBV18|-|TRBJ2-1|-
CASSPPWGLNDNEQFF
TGTGCCAGCTCACCACCATGGGGGCTGAACGACAATGAGCAGTTCTTC
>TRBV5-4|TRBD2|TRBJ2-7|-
CASSLFRDYNYEQYF
TGTGCCAGCAGCTTGTTCCGGGACTATAACTACGAGCAGTACTTC
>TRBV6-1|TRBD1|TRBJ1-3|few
CASSSGTGYGNTIYF
TGTGCCAGCAGTTCCGGGACAGGGTATGGAAACACCATATATTTT
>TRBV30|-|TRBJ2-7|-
CAWRRERTYEQYF
TGTGCCTGGAGACGGGAGAGAACCTACGAGCAGTACTTC
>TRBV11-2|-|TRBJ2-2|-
CASSFSETSRGTGELFF
TGTGCCAGCAGCTTCTCCGAGACATCAAGGGGAACCGGGGAGCTGTTTTTT
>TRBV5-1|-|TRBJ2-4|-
CASRSTGALNIQYF
TGCGCCAGCCGGTCGACTGGGGCTTTAAACATTCAGTACTTC
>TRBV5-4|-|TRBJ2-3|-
CASSLGWASINTQYF
TGTGCCAGCAGCTTGGGGTGGGCTAGCATCAATACGCAGTATTTT
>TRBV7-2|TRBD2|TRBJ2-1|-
CASSLTRLAEYNEQFF
TGTGCCAGCAGCTTAACCCGACTAGCGGAGTACAATGAGCAGTTCTTC
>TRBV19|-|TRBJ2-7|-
CASIQPGRGYEQYF
TGTGCCAGTATCCAACCTGGGAGAGGCTACGAGCAGTACTTC
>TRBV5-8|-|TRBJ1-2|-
CASSLVPTGHTSGYGYTF
TGTGCCAGCAGCTTGGTCCCGACAGGTCATACGTCGGGCTATGGCTACACCTTC
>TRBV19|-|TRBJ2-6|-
CASSIRRRGANVLTF
TGTGCCAGTAGTATCCGTCGTCGTGGGGCCAACGTCCTGACTTTC
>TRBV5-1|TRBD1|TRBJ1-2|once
CASSSDRGLDGYTF
TGCGCCAGCAGCTCGGACAGGGGGCTGGATGGCTACACCTTC
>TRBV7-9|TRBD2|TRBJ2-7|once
CASSSGLAGSYSSYEQYF
TGTGCCAGCAGCTCGGGACTAGCGGGGTCCTATAGCTCCTACGAGCAGTACTTC
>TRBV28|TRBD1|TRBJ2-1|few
CASSMDRNNEQFF
TGTGCCAGCAGTATGGACAGGAACAATGAGCAGTTCTTC
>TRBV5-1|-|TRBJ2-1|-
CASSLAVGYPSVDEQFF
TGCGCCAGCAGCTTGGCCGTCGGGTACCCCTCCGTGGATGAGCAGTTCTTC
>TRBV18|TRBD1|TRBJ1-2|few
CASSHDYSGTGGSVSF
TGTGCCAGCTCACACGATTATTCCGGGACAGGGGGTTCGGTCTCCTTC
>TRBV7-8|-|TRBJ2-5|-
CASSLDGGRETQYF
TGTGCCAGCAGCCTCGATGGCGGTCGGGAGACCCAGTACTTC
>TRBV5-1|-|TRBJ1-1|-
CASSEQSGATEAFF
TGCGCCAGCAGCGAACAGTCTGGGGCCACTGAAGCTTTCTTT
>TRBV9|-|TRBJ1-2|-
CASSGVSENYGYTF
TGTGCCAGCAGCGGAGTATCCGAGAACTATGGCTACACCTTC
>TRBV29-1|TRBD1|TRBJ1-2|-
CSGTGQGDYGYTF
TGCAGCGGCACGGGACAGGGAGACTATGGCTACACCTTC
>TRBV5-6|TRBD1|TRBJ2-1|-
CASSLGGWGQVDNEQFF
TGTGCCAGCAGCTTGGGTGGCTGGGGACAGGTAGACAATGAGCAGTTCTTC
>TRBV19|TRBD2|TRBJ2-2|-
CASSMGLAGRNTGELFF
TGTGCCAGTAGTATGGGGCTAGCGGGGAGGAACACCGGGGAGCTGTTTTTT
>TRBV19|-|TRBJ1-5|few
CASSIVGVSNQPQHF
TGTGCCAGTAGTATCGTAGGGGTTAGCAATCAGCCCCAGCATTTT
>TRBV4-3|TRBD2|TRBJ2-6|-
CASSQSGTPRSGANVLTF
TGCGCCAGCAGCCAAAGCGGGACTCCCCGTTCTGGGGCCAACGTCCTGACTTTC
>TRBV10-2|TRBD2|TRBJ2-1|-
CASSLTSGAEQFF
TGCGCCAGCAGCCTCACTAGCGGGGCCGAGCAGTTCTTC
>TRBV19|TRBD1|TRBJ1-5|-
CASSSLRTGVRNQPQHF
TGTGCCAGTAGTTCATTAAGGACAGGGGTGAGAAATCAGCCCCAGCATTTT
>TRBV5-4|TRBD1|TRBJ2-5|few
CASSLAGGRETQYF
TGTGCCAGCAGCTTGGCAGGGGGTCGAGAGACCCAGTACTTC
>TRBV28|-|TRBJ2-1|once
CASSLPTTYNEQFF
TGTGCCAGCAGTTTACCTACCACCTACAATGAGCAGTTCTTC
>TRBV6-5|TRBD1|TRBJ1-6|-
CASSNDREVRSPLHF
TGTGCCAGCAGCAACGACAGGGAGGTTCGCTCACCCCTCCACTTT
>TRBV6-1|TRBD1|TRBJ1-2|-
CASSEEGTELYSYTF
TGTGCCAGCAGTGAAGAGGGGACAGAACTCTATAGCTACACCTTC
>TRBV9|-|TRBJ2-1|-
CASSALERVGGQFF
TGTGCCAGCAGCGCCCTGGAGAGGGTGGGGGGGCAGTTCTTC